The rows below give T cell receptor beta chains drawn from one sample of a study of T cell changes during pregnancy in multiple sclerosis. The table came from immunoSEQ multiplex PCR; TCRdb's copy has only in-frame clones and leaves some out. The sample yields 85,000 to 130,000 clones, roughly 93% seen once. The sample was peripheral blood, taken before pregnancy. These receptors were obtained from a female donor with multiple sclerosis, enrolled in a pregnancy study. The CDR3 runs from the conserved cysteine through the conserved F or W. Each record gives: D gene, clone size, J gene, V gene, CDR3 length, CDR3 DNA, CDR3 protein. D genes are given only for firm matches. Clone size is shown for a subset of rows, as once, few, many or a class of expanded clone.

D gene: NA
clone size: NA
J gene: TRBJ1-1
V gene: TRBV7-3
CDR3 length: 15
CDR3 DNA: TGTGCCAGCAGCCCCCAGGCCCATCTGTACACTGAAGCTTTCTTT
CDR3 protein: CASSPQAHLYTEAFF

D gene: TRBD1
clone size: NA
J gene: TRBJ2-1
V gene: TRBV28
CDR3 length: 15
CDR3 DNA: TGTGCCAGCAGTGCGACAGGGGCCTCCTACAATGAGCAGTTCTTC
CDR3 protein: CASSATGASYNEQFF

D gene: NA
clone size: NA
J gene: TRBJ1-2
V gene: TRBV29-1
CDR3 length: 12
CDR3 DNA: TGCAGCGTGGCGGATCGGAACTATGGCTACACCTTC
CDR3 protein: CSVADRNYGYTF

D gene: NA
clone size: NA
J gene: TRBJ2-2
V gene: TRBV11-2
CDR3 length: 13
CDR3 DNA: TGTGCCAGCAGCTTAGCCGTAACCGGGGAGCTGTTTTTT
CDR3 protein: CASSLAVTGELFF

D gene: TRBD2
clone size: NA
J gene: TRBJ2-3
V gene: TRBV9
CDR3 length: 15
CDR3 DNA: TGTGCCAGCAGCGCAGGGACTAGCGGGAGTCATACGCAGTATTTT
CDR3 protein: CASSAGTSGSHTQYF

D gene: TRBD1
clone size: NA
J gene: TRBJ1-2
V gene: TRBV7-2
CDR3 length: 14
CDR3 DNA: TGTGCCAGCAGCCGGGACAGCGATTCCTATGGCTACACCTTC
CDR3 protein: CASSRDSDSYGYTF

D gene: TRBD1
clone size: NA
J gene: TRBJ2-7
V gene: TRBV5-1
CDR3 length: 15
CDR3 DNA: TGCGCCAGCAGACAGGACAGGGGTACATCCTACGAGCAGTACTTC
CDR3 protein: CASRQDRGTSYEQYF

D gene: TRBD2
clone size: NA
J gene: TRBJ2-5
V gene: TRBV7-9
CDR3 length: 17
CDR3 DNA: TGTGCCAGCAGCTCGGGGACTAGCGGGAGCGTGGGAGAGACCCAGTACTTC
CDR3 protein: CASSSGTSGSVGETQYF

D gene: NA
clone size: NA
J gene: TRBJ2-3
V gene: TRBV4-3
CDR3 length: 16
CDR3 DNA: TGCGCCAGCAGCCCGACGGCGGGTTCTAGCACAGATACGCAGTATTTT
CDR3 protein: CASSPTAGSSTDTQYF

D gene: NA
clone size: NA
J gene: TRBJ1-1
V gene: TRBV9
CDR3 length: 12
CDR3 DNA: TGTGCCAGCAGCCCCAACACGGGAGGAGCTTTCTTT
CDR3 protein: CASSPNTGGAFF

D gene: TRBD1
clone size: NA
J gene: TRBJ2-7
V gene: TRBV12-5
CDR3 length: 16
CDR3 DNA: TGTGCTAGTGGTTTGGACTCGGGACAGGGGATAGACGAGCAGTACTTC
CDR3 protein: CASGLDSGQGIDEQYF

D gene: TRBD2
clone size: NA
J gene: TRBJ2-7
V gene: TRBV7-2
CDR3 length: 16
CDR3 DNA: TGTGCCAGCAGCCCCCGGACTAGCGGGAGGGCAAAAGAGCAGTACTTC
CDR3 protein: CASSPRTSGRAKEQYF

D gene: TRBD1
clone size: NA
J gene: TRBJ2-3
V gene: TRBV9
CDR3 length: 19
CDR3 DNA: TGTGCCAGCAGGGCCGGAGGGACAGGGATGCCCGACTGGGTTCATACGCAGTATTTT
CDR3 protein: CASRAGGTGMPDWVHTQYF

D gene: NA
clone size: once
J gene: TRBJ2-7
V gene: TRBV4-1
CDR3 length: 14
CDR3 DNA: TGCGCCAGCAGCCAAGGTGTGTGGGGCGACGAGCAGTACTTC
CDR3 protein: CASSQGVWGDEQYF

D gene: NA
clone size: NA
J gene: TRBJ1-1
V gene: TRBV19
CDR3 length: 14
CDR3 DNA: TGTGCCAGTAGTCTTCCGACAGAGAACACTGAAGCTTTCTTT
CDR3 protein: CASSLPTENTEAFF

D gene: TRBD1
clone size: NA
J gene: TRBJ1-5
V gene: TRBV2
CDR3 length: 16
CDR3 DNA: TGTGCCAGCAGGGACAGGGCGCGTCGGAGCAATCAGCCCCAGCATTTT
CDR3 protein: CASRDRARRSNQPQHF

D gene: TRBD2
clone size: once
J gene: TRBJ2-1
V gene: TRBV9
CDR3 length: 14
CDR3 DNA: TGTGCCTCCGGGACTAGCGGGAGGGCCGCTGAGCAGTTCTTC
CDR3 protein: CASGTSGRAAEQFF

D gene: TRBD1
clone size: NA
J gene: TRBJ1-5
V gene: TRBV6-4
CDR3 length: 17
CDR3 DNA: TGTGCCAGCAGTGACACACAGGACAGGGCGATCAATCAGCCCCAGCATTTT
CDR3 protein: CASSDTQDRAINQPQHF

D gene: TRBD2
clone size: NA
J gene: TRBJ2-1
V gene: TRBV9
CDR3 length: 18
CDR3 DNA: TGTGCCAGCAGCGTAGAGGTTAGCGGGAGAGTTACCTACAATGAGCAGTTCTTC
CDR3 protein: CASSVEVSGRVTYNEQFF

D gene: NA
clone size: once
J gene: TRBJ2-1
V gene: TRBV4-1
CDR3 length: 14
CDR3 DNA: TGCGCCAGCAGCCAAGGGCCGAGGGCCAATGAGCAGTTCTTC
CDR3 protein: CASSQGPRANEQFF

D gene: NA
clone size: NA
J gene: TRBJ2-3
V gene: TRBV6-1
CDR3 length: 14
CDR3 DNA: TGTGCCAGCGTGAGTACTGGGCGAACAGATACGCAGTATTTT
CDR3 protein: CASVSTGRTDTQYF

D gene: TRBD1
clone size: NA
J gene: TRBJ1-2
V gene: TRBV30
CDR3 length: 14
CDR3 DNA: TGTGCCTGGAGTGGGGCAGGGGGGAGCTATGGCTACACCTTC
CDR3 protein: CAWSGAGGSYGYTF

D gene: TRBD2
clone size: NA
J gene: TRBJ2-3
V gene: TRBV2
CDR3 length: 14
CDR3 DNA: TGTGCCAGCATGCGGGAGGTTAGCACAGATACGCAGTATTTT
CDR3 protein: CASMREVSTDTQYF

D gene: NA
clone size: NA
J gene: TRBJ1-2
V gene: TRBV2
CDR3 length: 18
CDR3 DNA: TGTGCCAGCAGTGAAGGATCGACAGGATTTTATGGCGACTATGGCTACACCTTC
CDR3 protein: CASSEGSTGFYGDYGYTF

D gene: TRBD2
clone size: NA
J gene: TRBJ2-1
V gene: TRBV28
CDR3 length: 14
CDR3 DNA: TGTGCCAGCAGGTGGCTAGCGGGAGGCAATGAGCAGTTCTTC
CDR3 protein: CASRWLAGGNEQFF

D gene: TRBD2
clone size: NA
J gene: TRBJ2-1
V gene: TRBV28
CDR3 length: 20
CDR3 DNA: TGTGCCAGCAGCCCCGGGACTAGCGGGAGGACCGGGGGCTCCTACAATGAGCAGTTCTTC
CDR3 protein: CASSPGTSGRTGGSYNEQFF

D gene: TRBD2
clone size: NA
J gene: TRBJ2-1
V gene: TRBV27
CDR3 length: 15
CDR3 DNA: TGTGCCAGCAGTCCAGCTAGCGGGGGATACAATGAGCAGTTCTTC
CDR3 protein: CASSPASGGYNEQFF

D gene: NA
clone size: NA
J gene: TRBJ2-1
V gene: TRBV14
CDR3 length: 15
CDR3 DNA: TGTGCCAGCAGCCAAGCTATTAGCCTGAACAATGAGCAGTTCTTC
CDR3 protein: CASSQAISLNNEQFF

D gene: TRBD2
clone size: NA
J gene: TRBJ2-7
V gene: TRBV4-1
CDR3 length: 18
CDR3 DNA: TGCGCCAGCAGCCAAGGGCCGATTTTAGCGGGATTGGTCTACGAGCAGTACTTC
CDR3 protein: CASSQGPILAGLVYEQYF

D gene: TRBD1
clone size: NA
J gene: TRBJ2-7
V gene: TRBV30
CDR3 length: 15
CDR3 DNA: TGTGCCTGGAGTTCCACAGGGGGGGACAGGGGATTGCAGTACTTC
CDR3 protein: CAWSSTGGDRGLQYF

D gene: NA
clone size: NA
J gene: TRBJ2-1
V gene: TRBV30
CDR3 length: 13
CDR3 DNA: TGTGCCTCGACCCTGGCGGGACTCGATGAGCAGTTCTTC
CDR3 protein: CASTLAGLDEQFF

D gene: NA
clone size: NA
J gene: TRBJ1-2
V gene: TRBV9
CDR3 length: 14
CDR3 DNA: TGTGCCAGCAGCTCTACCCGGGGGGGCCCCGGCTACACCTTC
CDR3 protein: CASSSTRGGPGYTF

D gene: NA
clone size: NA
J gene: TRBJ1-2
V gene: TRBV7-2
CDR3 length: 14
CDR3 DNA: TGTGCCAGCAGCCCACGGGGGGCAAGCTATGGCTACACCTTC
CDR3 protein: CASSPRGASYGYTF

D gene: NA
clone size: NA
J gene: TRBJ2-2
V gene: TRBV29-1
CDR3 length: 11
CDR3 DNA: TGCAGCGTTGAAACAACCGGGGAGCTGTTTTTT
CDR3 protein: CSVETTGELFF

D gene: TRBD2
clone size: once
J gene: TRBJ2-3
V gene: TRBV10-3
CDR3 length: 14
CDR3 DNA: TGTGCCATCAGTGGAGCGGGAGCAACAGATACGCAGTATTTT
CDR3 protein: CAISGAGATDTQYF

D gene: TRBD1
clone size: NA
J gene: TRBJ2-2
V gene: TRBV25-1
CDR3 length: 14
CDR3 DNA: TGTGCCATCTCGGGACAGGGGTTCCCCGGGGAGCTGTTTTTT
CDR3 protein: CAISGQGFPGELFF

D gene: NA
clone size: NA
J gene: TRBJ1-1
V gene: TRBV28
CDR3 length: 13
CDR3 DNA: TGTGCCAGCAGAAGGGACAACTGGCTTACAGCTTTCTTT
CDR3 protein: CASRRDNWLTAFF

D gene: NA
clone size: NA
J gene: TRBJ2-2
V gene: TRBV27
CDR3 length: 14
CDR3 DNA: TGTGCCAGCAGCGGGTCGGCGAACACCGGGGAGCTGTTTTTT
CDR3 protein: CASSGSANTGELFF

D gene: TRBD1
clone size: NA
J gene: TRBJ2-6
V gene: TRBV19
CDR3 length: 18
CDR3 DNA: TGTGCCAGTAGTCTACGACAGGGCTTTGGTTCTGGGGCCAACGTCCTGACTTTC
CDR3 protein: CASSLRQGFGSGANVLTF

D gene: NA
clone size: NA
J gene: TRBJ2-1
V gene: TRBV6-4
CDR3 length: 15
CDR3 DNA: TGTGCCAGCAGTGACCGTCCCGAGCGGGCCAATGAGCAGTTCTTC
CDR3 protein: CASSDRPERANEQFF

D gene: NA
clone size: NA
J gene: TRBJ1-1
V gene: TRBV19
CDR3 length: 16
CDR3 DNA: TGTGCCAGTAGTAGCGGGTTGGGGAACGGTCGCACTGAAGCTTTCTTT
CDR3 protein: CASSSGLGNGRTEAFF

D gene: NA
clone size: NA
J gene: TRBJ1-5
V gene: TRBV19
CDR3 length: 15
CDR3 DNA: TGTGCCAGTAATCAAGGCGGACACCTCAATCAGCCCCAGCATTTT
CDR3 protein: CASNQGGHLNQPQHF

D gene: TRBD2
clone size: NA
J gene: TRBJ2-7
V gene: TRBV27
CDR3 length: 15
CDR3 DNA: TGTGCCAGCAGTTTACGGGGCGGGAGGGCCAACGAGCAGTACTTC
CDR3 protein: CASSLRGGRANEQYF

D gene: TRBD2
clone size: NA
J gene: TRBJ2-5
V gene: TRBV6-1
CDR3 length: 14
CDR3 DNA: TGTGCCAGCAGTGGTAGCGGGAGTGGGGAGACCCAGTACTTC
CDR3 protein: CASSGSGSGETQYF

D gene: TRBD2
clone size: NA
J gene: TRBJ2-5
V gene: TRBV10-3
CDR3 length: 17
CDR3 DNA: TGTGCCATCAGTGAGCCGAATATAGCGGGAGGGGGGCAGACCCAGTACTTC
CDR3 protein: CAISEPNIAGGGQTQYF

D gene: TRBD1
clone size: NA
J gene: TRBJ1-2
V gene: TRBV7-2
CDR3 length: 14
CDR3 DNA: TGTGCCAGCAGCTCCAGACAGGGTCACTATGGCTACACCTTC
CDR3 protein: CASSSRQGHYGYTF

D gene: NA
clone size: once
J gene: TRBJ2-6
V gene: TRBV5-1
CDR3 length: 17
CDR3 DNA: TGCGCCAGCAGCTTGGGGGGCGCCAGCTCTGGGGCCAACGTCCTGACTTTC
CDR3 protein: CASSLGGASSGANVLTF

D gene: NA
clone size: NA
J gene: TRBJ1-3
V gene: TRBV19
CDR3 length: 14
CDR3 DNA: TGTGCCAGTAGCCCCTGGGGGCAAGGAAACACCATATATTTT
CDR3 protein: CASSPWGQGNTIYF

D gene: NA
clone size: NA
J gene: TRBJ1-2
V gene: TRBV6-5
CDR3 length: 14
CDR3 DNA: TGTGCCAGCCGGGGTGGCACAGGGATGTCTGGCTACACCTTC
CDR3 protein: CASRGGTGMSGYTF

D gene: TRBD2
clone size: NA
J gene: TRBJ2-2
V gene: TRBV9
CDR3 length: 17
CDR3 DNA: TGTGCCAGCAGCGTAGGAGGAGCGGGGGGGAACACCGGGGAGCTGTTTTTT
CDR3 protein: CASSVGGAGGNTGELFF

D gene: NA
clone size: NA
J gene: TRBJ2-5
V gene: TRBV28
CDR3 length: 13
CDR3 DNA: TGTGCCAGCGTGGGGGACAACCAAGAGACCCAGTACTTC
CDR3 protein: CASVGDNQETQYF

D gene: TRBD2
clone size: NA
J gene: TRBJ2-7
V gene: TRBV27
CDR3 length: 14
CDR3 DNA: TGTGCCAGCAGTTTGACAGCGGGAGACTACGAGCAGTACTTC
CDR3 protein: CASSLTAGDYEQYF

D gene: TRBD1
clone size: NA
J gene: TRBJ2-5
V gene: TRBV13
CDR3 length: 14
CDR3 DNA: TGTGCCAGCAGCGGGGACAGGGCATTTGAGACCCAGTACTTC
CDR3 protein: CASSGDRAFETQYF